This TCR beta chain was sequenced in a study of T cell changes during pregnancy in multiple sclerosis (dated by TCRdb to between 2017 and 2020). Regarding the complete study: The study examined how the T cell repertoire changed over the course of pregnancy in women with multiple sclerosis.

The CDR3 holds 13 amino acids from the cysteine to the phenylalanine. Just CDR3 DNA is preserved here, 39 bases in frame from base 1. V loses 3 bases, J loses 3 bases, and the germline ends lie 12 bases apart. For CDR1 and CDR2, the germline V gene (reference sequence) lists GTSNPN and SVGIG. Comments on this clone: Its antigen has not been determined. No base quality information exists; no much larger clone differs at one position.

The method behind the library was the immunoSEQ multiplex PCR assay. Entries here come from immuneACCESS through TCRdb and include only in-frame sequences with V and J called. Some clones fail to appear in such tables; in the studies checked, an unresolved V gene covers under half of the shortfall, and the cause of the remainder is unknown. Counted in this sample were 95,000 to 110,000 clones; 85% to 95% of them appeared once. 0.65% to 0.9% of the sample lies in the top ten. This clonotype was obtained from a female donor in good health, enrolled as a control in a pregnancy study. The input for sequencing was peripheral blood, taken in the third trimester of pregnancy. This receptor chain uses TRBV30 and TRBJ2-7, with TRBD1 as a weak D call on 5 bases. The DNA is as follows: TGTGCCTGGAGCGCCGACAGTTTCTACGAGCAGTACTTC. Translated, it gives CAWSADSFYEQYF.